The 27 T cell receptor beta chains below all came from one sample that was sequenced in a study of cytomegalovirus exposure and HLA in healthy donors. The PCR was carried out with 60 Vbeta primers and 13 Jbeta primers. Generated by immunoSEQ multiplex PCR, the TCRdb table keeps only in-frame clones and is missing some. Here the sample spans more than 95,000 clones, around 85% being singletons. Sequences were obtained from PBMCs. The receptors were sampled from a man aged 18 to 30 in good health and CMV-seropositive.

In this sample, this clone turned up once. The rearrangement uses TRBV18 and TRBJ1-5; 8 bases match TRBD1. Germline V gene sequence: CDR1 KGHSH, CDR2 LQKENI. Trimming at V came to 3 bases and at J to 2 bases, leaving 3 bases not matched to a gene. This CDR3 contains 15 residues. The CDR3 loop is CASSPPGQGNQPQHF. In DNA, the CDR3 is TGTGCCAGCTCACCCCCGGGACAGGGCAATCAGCCCCAGCATTTT.

The chain has TRBV9 and TRBJ2-3, with 11 nucleotides matching TRBD2. There are 19 residues in the CDR3. V lost 0 bases, J lost 0 bases, and 9 bases stayed unmatched. Germline values: CDR1 SGDLS, CDR2 YYNGEE. The CDR3 sequence is CASSVDPSGGLYSTDTQYF. CDR3 nucleotide sequence: TGTGCCAGCAGCGTAGATCCTAGCGGGGGGTTATATAGCACAGATACGCAGTATTTT.

This clone was detected only once. The chain is built from TRBV29-1 and TRBJ1-2, with TRBD1 matching 7 bases. The J segment lost 7 bases and the V segment lost 7 bases, leaving 6 bases of the junction unmatched. CDR3 length: 11 amino acids. The germline CDR1 and CDR2 sequences are SQVTM and ANQGSEA. CDR3 DNA sequence: TGCAGCGCCACAGGGGCGGTTGGCTACACCTTC. It codes for CSATGAVGYTF.

This chain uses TRBV6-1 with TRBJ2-7; 7 bases map to TRBD1. The CDR3 has 13 amino acids. V shed 5 bases and J 4 bases; nucleotides not matched to a gene: 5. Germline-derived CDR1 and CDR2 are MNHNS and SASEGT. The chain's CDR3 is CASSHGTEYEQYF. The CDR3 nucleotides are TGTGCCAGCAGTCACGGGACAGAATACGAGCAGTACTTC.

The chain couples TRBV5-4 to TRBJ1-2; the match to TRBD1 covers 7 bases. V shed 9 bases, J shed 4 bases, and the junction held 9 bases outside the gene matches. The germline V gene encodes CDR1 SGHNT and CDR2 YYREEE (reference sequence). This CDR3 is 13 amino acids long. The CDR3 loop reads CATIEQGFYGYTF. The CDR3 DNA is TGTGCCACCATAGAACAGGGGTTCTATGGCTACACCTTC.

This chain links TRBV27 with TRBJ1-2; D is possibly TRBD1 (5 bases). CDR3 length equals 12 residues. Trimming left V 3 bases short and J 6 bases short, with 8 bases between. Germline-derived CDR1 and CDR2 are MNHEY and SMNVEV (reference sequence). CDR3 amino acids: CASSLGGDGYTF. CDR3 coding DNA: TGTGCCAGCAGTTTGGGGGGAGATGGCTACACCTTC.

The rearrangement links TRBV19 to TRBJ1-6, with unresolved D. The CDR3 consists of 12 residues. V dropped 5 bases and J dropped 13 bases, with 12 bases sitting between them. Germline V gene lookup returns CDR1 LNHDA and CDR2 SQIVND (reference sequence). The CDR3 protein is CASSSNDTPLHF. As DNA, the CDR3 is TGTGCCAGTAGTTCCAACGACACCCCCCTCCACTTT.

The chain carries TRBV29-1 and TRBJ2-1, with D unclear. V lost 1 base and J lost 2, with 12 bases in between. Germline-derived CDR1 and CDR2 are SQVTM and ANQGSEA. The CDR3 has 15 amino acids. The CDR3 region has the DNA TGCAGCGTTGAAGGGCTCCCTGGTGCCTACAATGAGCAGTTCTTC. Encoded protein: CSVEGLPGAYNEQFF.

This chain joins TRBV6-5 and TRBJ2-3; weak D call: TRBD2 (5 bases). V lost 8 bases to trimming and J lost 9 bases, with 24 bases between them. The CDR3 length is 15 residues. Germline V gene lookup returns CDR1 MNHEY and CDR2 SVGAGI. Here the CDR3 DNA reads TGTGCCAGCTCCCCAGAATCCGCGGGCCTGACCACGCAGTATTTT. As protein: CASSPESAGLTTQYF.

The chain has TRBV7-2 and TRBJ2-7; no clear D. This CDR3 contains 18 residues. V gave up 5 bases and J gave up 0 bases, with 23 bases separating them. Per the germline V gene, CDR1 is SGHTA and CDR2 is FQGNSA. The CDR3 spells CASSPSRLGAESSYEQYF. The CDR3 coding sequence is TGTGCCAGCAGCCCGAGCCGACTTGGAGCCGAGAGCTCCTACGAGCAGTACTTC.

A single count supports this clone. The chain links TRBV7-9 to TRBJ2-2; the D gene is possibly TRBD2 (6 bases). Germline CDR1 SEHNR, CDR2 FQNEAQ (reference sequence). Trimming stripped 2 bases from V and 1 base from J, with 20 bases between. The CDR3 length is 19 residues. CDR3 sequence reads: CASSLFHGGVAQNTGELFF. The CDR3 DNA reads as TGTGCCAGCAGCTTATTCCACGGGGGTGTGGCGCAGAACACCGGGGAGCTGTTTTTT.

The chain combines TRBV5-6 with TRBJ2-7; D is perhaps TRBD1 (6 bases). Deletions cut 0 bases from V and 3 bases from J, with 10 bases between. There are 14 residues in the CDR3. Germline lookup yields CDR1 SGHDT and CDR2 YYEEEE. CDR3 amino acids: CASSLETGNYEQYF. The CDR3 DNA reads TGTGCCAGCAGCTTGGAGACAGGTAACTACGAGCAGTACTTC.

This clone has more than one count but fewer than ten. The genes are TRBV25-1 and TRBJ2-7; 9 positions match TRBD1. CDR3 length: 16 amino acids. V lost 4 bases, J lost 4 bases, and 11 bases stayed unmatched. The germline V gene encodes CDR1 MGHDK and CDR2 SYGVNS. CDR3 residues: CASSGRRTGDNYEQYF. In nucleotides, the CDR3 is TGTGCCAGCAGTGGGCGAAGGACAGGGGACAATTACGAGCAGTACTTC.

The chain has TRBV10-2 and TRBJ2-5; TRBD1 agrees at 9 bases. Gene TRBJ2-7 matches the end of the DNA better, so the J call may be wrong. Germline V gene sequence: CDR1 WSHSY, CDR2 SAAADI. The CDR3 has 15 amino acids. The DNA for the CDR3 is TGCGCCAGCAGTTCAAACACAGGGGGCCGCGACGAGCAGTACTTC. Residues: CASSSNTGGRDEQYF.

This clone was seen a handful of times. This chain links TRBV18 with TRBJ1-5, with TRBD1 identical over 8 bases. The germline V gene encodes CDR1 KGHSH and CDR2 LQKENI. V dropped 2 bases and J dropped 5; count of bases not matched to a gene: 2. The CDR3 has 14 residues. In DNA, the CDR3 is TGTGCCAGCTCACCATCAGGGGGCTATCAGCCCCAGCATTTT. Translated, it gives CASSPSGGYQPQHF.

The chain carries TRBV27 and TRBJ1-2; 9 bases map to TRBD1. The CDR3 sequence is 14 residues long. Germline V lookup: CDR1 MNHEY, CDR2 SMNVEV (reference sequence). The CDR3 DNA reads as TGTGTCTCACCGCCGGACAGGGGAGGGGGAGGCTACACCTTC. It encodes CVSPPDRGGGGYTF.

The V and J genes are TRBV15 and TRBJ1-1, with 7 bases that match TRBD1. CDR1 LNHNV and CDR2 YYDKDF come from the germline V gene (reference sequence). V lost 5 bases, J lost 8 bases, and 11 bases stayed unmatched. The CDR3 spans 14 residues. CDR3 amino acids: CATSVTRDSSEAFF. In nucleotides, the CDR3 is TGTGCCACCAGCGTGACCCGGGACAGTTCCGAAGCTTTCTTT.

V gene TRBV12-5 combines with J gene TRBJ1-1; a weak D match, TRBD1 (6 bases). V lost 6 bases and J lost 1, with 15 bases in between. CDR3 size: 15 residues. Germline assignment: CDR1 LGHNT and CDR2 FRNRAP. DNA of the CDR3: TGTGCTAGTGGGCGAGGGGGGGCAAGGAACACTGAAGCTTTCTTT. Translated, it gives CASGRGGARNTEAFF.

The genes are TRBV5-1 and TRBJ2-2; D not certain. CDR3 length: 15 residues. V was pared by 0 bases and J by 1 base, with 7 bases between. Germline V gene lookup returns CDR1 SGHRS and CDR2 YFSETQ. CDR3 sequence reads: CASSLATENTGELFF. The CDR3 DNA is TGCGCCAGCAGCTTGGCCACAGAGAACACCGGGGAGCTGTTTTTT.

Concerning this clone: Compared with germline, one end of the junction differs, possibly owing to a read error. The J gene is TRBJ2-1, the V gene TRBV11-2; 10 bases line up with TRBD2. The CDR3 loop spans 18 amino acids. Germline-derived CDR1 and CDR2 are SGHAT and FQNNGV. The CDR3 bases are TGTGCCAGCAGCTTAAGTAGGGGTCTGGGACTAGCGAATAATGAGCAATTCTTC. This sequence encodes CASSLSRGLGLANNEQFF.

The rearrangement links TRBV2 to TRBJ1-6; 7 bases match TRBD1. V lost 2 bases to trimming and J lost 4 bases; unmatched junction nucleotides: 8. Looked up from germline, CDR1 is SNHLY and CDR2 is FYNNEI. CDR3 length: 17 amino acids. CDR3 loop: CASSESGGGGYNSPLHF. In nucleotides, the CDR3 is TGTGCCAGCAGTGAAAGTGGAGGGGGCGGTTATAATTCACCCCTCCACTTT.

The chain combines TRBV10-3 with TRBJ1-2; 9 bases align to TRBD1. V lost 0 bases and J lost 1; bases outside the gene matches: 3. The CDR3 is 16 residues long. Per germline, CDR1 ENHRY and CDR2 SYGVKD. The CDR3 loop is CAISESTGGSNYGYTF. CDR3 coding DNA: TGTGCCATCAGTGAGTCCACAGGGGGCAGTAACTATGGCTACACCTTC.

This chain connects TRBV7-9 to TRBJ2-5; 10 nucleotides line up with TRBD1. Germline CDR1 SEHNR, CDR2 FQNEAQ (reference sequence). The CDR3 totals 17 residues. The trim removed 5 bases at V and 0 bases at J, leaving 9 bases unmatched. CDR3 residues: CASSADGTGAHQETQYF. Here the CDR3 DNA reads TGTGCCAGCAGCGCAGACGGGACAGGGGCCCACCAAGAGACCCAGTACTTC.

This chain uses TRBV5-6 with TRBJ2-1, with 9 bases matching TRBD2. The CDR3 runs to 15 residues. V gave up 5 bases and J gave up 9 bases; unmatched junction bases: 12. CDR1 SGHDT and CDR2 YYEEEE come from the germline V gene. CDR3 nucleotide sequence: TGTGCCAGCAGTGCCGGGACTAGCACTTCGTCTGAGCAGTTCTTC. Amino acid sequence: CASSAGTSTSSEQFF.

The rearrangement links TRBV30 to TRBJ2-2; a possible D gene is TRBD2 (6 bases). The CDR3 runs 18 residues. Between the trimmed V and J ends, which lost 3 bases and 1 base, there was a span of 21 bases. Germline values: CDR1 GTSNPN, CDR2 SVGIG (reference sequence). The CDR3 DNA is TGTGCCTGGAGCCCAGGTCGCCCCCGGGGAGGGAACACCGGGGAGCTGTTTTTT. It translates to CAWSPGRPRGGNTGELFF.

This sequence joins TRBV18 and TRBJ2-3; 7 nucleotides align to TRBD1. The germline V gene encodes CDR1 KGHSH and CDR2 LQKENI. CDR3 length: 14 amino acids. V trimming: 5 bases; J trimming: 0 bases; junction bases outside the gene matches: 2. The CDR3 DNA sequence: TGTGCCAGCTCATCACAGGGGAGCACAGATACGCAGTATTTT. This encodes CASSSQGSTDTQYF.

J is TRBJ2-2 and V is TRBV19, with a tentative D call TRBD2 (6 bases). Germline-derived CDR1 and CDR2 are LNHDA and SQIVND (reference sequence). V lost 2 bases, J lost 5 bases, and 12 bases lay in between. The CDR3 covers 15 residues. Here the CDR3 DNA reads TGTGCCAGTAGTATATGGGATAGCGGAACCGGGGAGCTGTTTTTT. Encoded protein: CASSIWDSGTGELFF.